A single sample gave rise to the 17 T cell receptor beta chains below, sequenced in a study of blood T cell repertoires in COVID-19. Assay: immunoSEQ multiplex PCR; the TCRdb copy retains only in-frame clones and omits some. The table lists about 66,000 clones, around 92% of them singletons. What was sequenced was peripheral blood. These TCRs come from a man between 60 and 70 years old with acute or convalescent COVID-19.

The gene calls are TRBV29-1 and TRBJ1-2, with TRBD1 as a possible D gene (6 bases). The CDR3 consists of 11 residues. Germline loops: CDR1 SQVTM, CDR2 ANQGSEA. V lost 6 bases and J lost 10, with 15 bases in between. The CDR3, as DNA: TGCAGCGTAGTTTATACAGGGCACTACACCTTC. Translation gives CSVVYTGHYTF.

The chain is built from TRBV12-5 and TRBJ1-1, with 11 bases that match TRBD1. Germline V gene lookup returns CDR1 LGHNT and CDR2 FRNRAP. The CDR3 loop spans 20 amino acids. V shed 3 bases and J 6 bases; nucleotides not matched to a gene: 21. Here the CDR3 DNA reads TGTGCTAGTGGTTTTGTTCCTCACCTGGACAGGGGGCGGACGTTGCCTGAAGCTTTCTTT. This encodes CASGFVPHLDRGRTLPEAFF. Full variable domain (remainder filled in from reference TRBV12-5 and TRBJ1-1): DARVTQTPRHKVTEMGQEVTMRCQPILGHNTVFWYRQTMMQGLELLAYFRNRAPLDDSGMPKDRFSAEMPDATLATLKIQPSEPRDSAVYFCASGFVPHLDRGRTLPEAFFGQGTRLTVV.

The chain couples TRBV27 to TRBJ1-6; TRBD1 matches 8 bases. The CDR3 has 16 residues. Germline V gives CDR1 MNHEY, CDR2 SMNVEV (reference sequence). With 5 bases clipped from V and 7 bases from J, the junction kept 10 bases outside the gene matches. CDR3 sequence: CASSPHGQGRNSPLHF. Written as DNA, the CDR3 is TGTGCCAGCAGTCCCCACGGACAGGGACGCAATTCACCCCTCCACTTT.

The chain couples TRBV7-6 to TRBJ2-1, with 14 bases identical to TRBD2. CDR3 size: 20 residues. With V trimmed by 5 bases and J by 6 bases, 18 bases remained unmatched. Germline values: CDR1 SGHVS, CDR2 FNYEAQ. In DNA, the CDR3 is TGTGCCAGCAGCCCTGCCGCCGGGACTAGCGGGGGCCTAGGAGGCAATGAGCAGTTCTTC. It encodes CASSPAAGTSGGLGGNEQFF.

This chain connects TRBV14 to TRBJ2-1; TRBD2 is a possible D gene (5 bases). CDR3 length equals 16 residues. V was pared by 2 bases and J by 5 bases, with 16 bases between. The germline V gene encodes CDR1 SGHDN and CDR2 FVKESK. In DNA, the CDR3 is TGTGCCAGCAGCCAACGGCTCCTAGAGGGTGACAATGAGCAGTTCTTC. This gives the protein CASSQRLLEGDNEQFF.

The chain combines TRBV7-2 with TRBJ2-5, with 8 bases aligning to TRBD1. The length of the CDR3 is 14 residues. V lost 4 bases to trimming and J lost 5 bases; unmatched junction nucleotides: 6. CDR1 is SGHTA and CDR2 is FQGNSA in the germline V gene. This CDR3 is CASSYDTGGETQYF. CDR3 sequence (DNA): TGTGCCAGCAGCTATGATACAGGGGGGGAGACCCAGTACTTC.

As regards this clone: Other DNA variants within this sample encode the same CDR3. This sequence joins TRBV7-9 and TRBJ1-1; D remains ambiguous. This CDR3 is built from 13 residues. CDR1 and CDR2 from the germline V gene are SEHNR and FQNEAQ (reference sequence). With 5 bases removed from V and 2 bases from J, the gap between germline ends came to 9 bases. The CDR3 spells CASSLRQNTEAFF. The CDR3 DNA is TGTGCCAGCAGCCTGAGACAAAACACTGAAGCTTTCTTT.

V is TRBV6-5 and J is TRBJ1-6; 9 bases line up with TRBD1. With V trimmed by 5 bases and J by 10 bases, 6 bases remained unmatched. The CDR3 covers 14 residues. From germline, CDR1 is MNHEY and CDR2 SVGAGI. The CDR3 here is CASSRGQGGSPLHF. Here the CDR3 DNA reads TGTGCCAGCAGTCGGGGACAGGGTGGATCACCCCTCCACTTT.

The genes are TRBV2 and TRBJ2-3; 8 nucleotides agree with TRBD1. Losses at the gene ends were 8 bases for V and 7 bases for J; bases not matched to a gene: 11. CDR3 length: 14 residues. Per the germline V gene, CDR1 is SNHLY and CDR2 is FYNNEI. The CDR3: CASLFDQGANTQYF. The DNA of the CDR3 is TGTGCCAGCTTATTTGATCAGGGGGCAAATACGCAGTATTTT.

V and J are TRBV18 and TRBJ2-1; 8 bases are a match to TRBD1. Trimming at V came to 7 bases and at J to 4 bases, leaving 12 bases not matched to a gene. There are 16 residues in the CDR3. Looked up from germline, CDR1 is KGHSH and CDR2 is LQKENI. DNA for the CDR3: TGTGCCAGCTTTAACCTCAGGGGGCAACCTTACAATGAGCAGTTCTTC. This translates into CASFNLRGQPYNEQFF.

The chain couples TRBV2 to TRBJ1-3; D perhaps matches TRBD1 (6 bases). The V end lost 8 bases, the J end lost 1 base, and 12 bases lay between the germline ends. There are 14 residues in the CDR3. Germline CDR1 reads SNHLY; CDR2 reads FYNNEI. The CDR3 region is CASGFRGSGNTIYF. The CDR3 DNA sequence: TGTGCCAGCGGTTTCAGGGGATCTGGAAACACCATATATTTT. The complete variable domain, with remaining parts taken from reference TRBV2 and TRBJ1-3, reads EPEVTQTPSHQVTQMGQEVILRCVPISNHLYFYWYRQILGQKVEFLVSFYNNEISEKSEIFDDQFSVERPDGSNFTLKIRSTKLEDSAMYFCASGFRGSGNTIYFGEGSWLTVV.

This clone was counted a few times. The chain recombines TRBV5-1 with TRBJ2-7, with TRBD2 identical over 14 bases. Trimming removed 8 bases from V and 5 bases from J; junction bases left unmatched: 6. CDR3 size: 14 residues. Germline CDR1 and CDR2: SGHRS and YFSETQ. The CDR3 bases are TGCGCCAGTAACCGACTAGCGGGGGGGCACGAGCAGTACTTC. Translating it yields CASNRLAGGHEQYF.

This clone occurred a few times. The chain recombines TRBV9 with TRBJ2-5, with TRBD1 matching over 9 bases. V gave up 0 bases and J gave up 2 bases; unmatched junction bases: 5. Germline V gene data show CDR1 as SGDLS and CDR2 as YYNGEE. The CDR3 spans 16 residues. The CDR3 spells CASSVATGTGQETQYF. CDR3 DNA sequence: TGTGCCAGCAGCGTAGCTACAGGGACAGGGCAAGAGACCCAGTACTTC.

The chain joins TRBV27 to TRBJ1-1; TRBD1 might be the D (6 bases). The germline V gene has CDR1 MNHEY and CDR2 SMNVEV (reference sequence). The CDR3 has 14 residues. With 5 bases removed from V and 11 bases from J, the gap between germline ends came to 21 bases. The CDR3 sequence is CASSPSDRPSRAFF. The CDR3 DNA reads TGTGCCAGCAGTCCATCGGACAGACCTTCGAGGGCTTTCTTT.

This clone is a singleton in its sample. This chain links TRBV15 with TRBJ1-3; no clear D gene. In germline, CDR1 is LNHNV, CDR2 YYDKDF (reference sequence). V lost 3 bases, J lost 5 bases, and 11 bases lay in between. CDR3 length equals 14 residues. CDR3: CATSSGGGRNTIYF. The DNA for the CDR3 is TGTGCCACCAGCAGCGGAGGAGGTCGAAACACCATATATTTT.

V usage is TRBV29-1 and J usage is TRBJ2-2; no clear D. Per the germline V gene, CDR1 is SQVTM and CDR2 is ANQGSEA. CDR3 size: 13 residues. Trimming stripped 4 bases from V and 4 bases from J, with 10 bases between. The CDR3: CSVARQITGELFF. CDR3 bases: TGCAGCGTTGCCCGACAAATCACCGGGGAGCTGTTTTTT.

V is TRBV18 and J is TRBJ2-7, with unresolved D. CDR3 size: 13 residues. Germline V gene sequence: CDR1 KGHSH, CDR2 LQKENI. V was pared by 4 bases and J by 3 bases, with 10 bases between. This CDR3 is CASSRAENYEQYF. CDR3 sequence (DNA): TGTGCCAGCTCACGGGCAGAGAACTACGAGCAGTACTTC.